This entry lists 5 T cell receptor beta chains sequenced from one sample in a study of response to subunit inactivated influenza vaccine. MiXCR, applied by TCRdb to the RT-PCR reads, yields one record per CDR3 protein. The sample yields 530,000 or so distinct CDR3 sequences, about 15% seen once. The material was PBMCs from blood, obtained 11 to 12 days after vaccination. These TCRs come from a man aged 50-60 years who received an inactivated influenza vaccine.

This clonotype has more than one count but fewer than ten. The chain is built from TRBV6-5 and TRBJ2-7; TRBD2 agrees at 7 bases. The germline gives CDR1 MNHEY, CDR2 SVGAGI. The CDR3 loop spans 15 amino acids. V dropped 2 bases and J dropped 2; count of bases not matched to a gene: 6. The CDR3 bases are TGTGCCAGCAGTTACAGGCTAGCGGAAGCCTACGAGCAGTACTTC. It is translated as CASSYRLAEAYEQYF.

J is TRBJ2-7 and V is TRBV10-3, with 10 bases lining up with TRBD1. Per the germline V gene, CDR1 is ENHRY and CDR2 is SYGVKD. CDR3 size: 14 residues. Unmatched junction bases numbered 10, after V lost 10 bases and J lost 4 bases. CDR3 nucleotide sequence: TGTGCCACATCCGGGACAGGGGCAGAATACGAGCAGTACTTC. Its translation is CATSGTGAEYEQYF.

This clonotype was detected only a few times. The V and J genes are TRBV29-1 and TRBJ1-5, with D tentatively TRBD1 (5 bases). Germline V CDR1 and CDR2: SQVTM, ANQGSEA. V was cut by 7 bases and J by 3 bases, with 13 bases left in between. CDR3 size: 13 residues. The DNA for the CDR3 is TGCAGCGCCTCAACAGGTTCCAATCAGCCCCAGCATTTT. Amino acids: CSASTGSNQPQHF.

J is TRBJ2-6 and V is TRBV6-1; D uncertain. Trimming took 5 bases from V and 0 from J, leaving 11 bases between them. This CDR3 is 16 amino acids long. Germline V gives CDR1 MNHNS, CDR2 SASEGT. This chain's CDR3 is CASSRVLASGANVLTF. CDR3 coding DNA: TGTGCCAGCAGTCGGGTCCTGGCCTCTGGGGCCAACGTCCTGACTTTC.

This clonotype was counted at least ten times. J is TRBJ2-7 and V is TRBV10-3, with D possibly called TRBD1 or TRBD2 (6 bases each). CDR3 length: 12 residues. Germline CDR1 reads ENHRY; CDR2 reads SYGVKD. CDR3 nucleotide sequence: TGTGCGACAGGAGGGGCCTCCTACGAGCAGTACTTC. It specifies CATGGASYEQYF.